This T cell receptor (beta chain) came from a study of glioma-infiltrating T cells. On the study more broadly: Glioblastomas were WHO grade IV, sampled at first diagnosis; low-grade were grade II.

Using RNA template, CDR3s of TCR alpha and beta were amplified with iRepertoire arm-PCR. TCRdb fed the multiplex PCR reads into MiXCR, producing one record per CDR3 protein. The sample shows 300,000 to 450,000 distinct CDR3 sequences, roughly 41% of them seen only once. CDR1 and CDR2 (germline): MDHEN, SYDVKM. The CDR3 extends over 13 amino acids. Trimming removed 6 bases at V and 7 bases at J, with 14 bases between. The rearrangement uses TRBV28 and TRBJ2-3; D gene ambiguous. The sample comprised glioma tissue, nonneoplastic brain tissue, or PBMCs (not recorded which). The receptor was derived from a human donor with low-grade glioma or glioblastoma, undergoing nonglioma brain surgery, or in good health (not recorded which). CDR3 protein: CASSPLKVYTQYF. CDR3 in DNA: TGTGCCAGCAGCCCCCTTAAAGTCTATACGCAGTATTTT.